This T cell receptor beta chain was profiled in a study of shared clonotypes between healthy human individuals. This clone was recorded once. Its antigen is not known. Positive CCR7 selection of CD45RO-negative cells yielded the naive CD8 cells, and terminally differentiated effector memory CD45RA+ cells were excluded. From germline, CDR1 is LNHDA and CDR2 SQIVND (reference sequence). V was shortened by 4 bases and J by 3 bases, with 20 bases between the two germline ends. The CDR3 totals 17 residues. Study-wide results and caveats: In general, naive subsets displayed greater estimated richness than memory subsets did. Despite large depth, sorted-subset datasets appeared incompletely sequenced. Only a few donors were included, so the genetic and exposure-history diversity represented was limited.

Data came from immunoSEQ multiplex PCR; TCRdb stores just in-frame clones and leaves some out. This sample carries more than 500,000 clones, 85% to 95% of them seen once, and the ten largest clones take around 0.11%. The TCR originated in a woman aged 25-40 years in good health. Sequencing was carried out using naive CD8+ T cells sorted from blood. The V call is TRBV19, the J call TRBJ2-3; the D call may be TRBD1 or TRBD2 (5 bases each). The CDR3 DNA reads TGTGCCAGTAGTACCGTGGGACCTTCCTCGGCAACAGATACGCAGTATTTT. It yields the protein CASSTVGPSSATDTQYF.